This record concerns one TCR beta chain sequence. Its matching antigen is unknown. Looked up from germline, CDR1 is MNHEY and CDR2 is SVGEGT. V trimming: 6 bases; J trimming: 7 bases; junction bases outside the gene matches: 8. The CDR3 is 14 amino acids. The source of the sample is a study of vaccination and CD4 T cells after COVID-19. Study at large: Overlapping peptides of the spike proteins of SARS-CoV-2, HCoV-NL63, HCoV-OC43 and HCoV-229E were used for cell stimulation.

An Oncomine TCR Beta short-read assay was used to sequence the DNA from cultured CD4+ T cells. TCRdb reprocessed the PCR reads with MiXCR, giving one entry per CDR3 protein. The sample contains 15,000 or so distinct CDR3 sequences, around 42% of which appear only once. Specified treatment: roughly 11-day PBMC culture with coronavirus spike peptide pools or control peptides (ViraFEST assay). This rearrangement joins TRBV6-2 or TRBV6-3 to TRBJ2-7; 11 bases align to TRBD1. This sequence was found in a human donor who had recovered from COVID-19. The sample here was CD4+ T cells from blood, cultured in vitro, taken before SARS-CoV-2 vaccination. CDR3 in DNA: TGTGCCAGCAGACACGGGACAGGGGGAGGTGAGCAGTACTTC. Translation gives CASRHGTGGGEQYF.